This TCR beta chain came from a study of T cell repertoires in cytomegalovirus infection. This clonotype was seen repeatedly, ten times or more. Germline assignment: CDR1 SEHNR and CDR2 FQNEAQ (reference sequence). The CDR3 consists of 16 residues. Trimming stripped 6 bases from V and 10 bases from J, with 22 bases between. Via MiXCR, TCRdb re-called the reads, giving one row per CDR3 protein. This sample carries roughly 230,000 distinct CDR3 sequences, over 15% of them seen once, and the ten largest clones take about 45%. The clonotype was recovered from a human donor in good health (CMV status not recorded). Some clones in this sample may be carry-over from other donors' samples. Specimen: CD8+ T cells from PBMCs. The chain couples TRBV7-9 to TRBJ1-6, with D possibly being TRBD1 (5 bases). The CDR3 DNA sequence: TGTGCCAGCAGTGGTCCGAATGGGGCAGATGAATCACCCCTCCACTTT. It yields the protein CASSGPNGADESPLHF. The entire variable domain, with the rest obtained from reference TRBV7-9 and TRBJ1-6, is as follows: DTGVSQNPRHKITKRGQNVTFRCDPISEHNRLYWYRQTLGQGPEFLTYFQNEAQLEKSRLLSDRFSAERPKGSFSTLEIQRTEQGDSAMYLCASSGPNGADESPLHFGNGTRLTVT.